This TCR beta chain derives from a study of CD8+CD57+ T cells in acquired aplastic anemia. The junction had 8 bases not matched to a gene; V was cut back by 2 bases and J by 0 bases. Germline assignment: CDR1 SGHTA and CDR2 FQGNSA. The CDR3 has 17 amino acids. The sample holds many counts of this clonotype. Genomic DNA templated the TCR beta VDJ and CDR3 profiling. TCRdb reanalysed the reads using MiXCR and keeps one entry per CDR3 protein. The sample consists of 250,000 to 300,000 distinct CDR3 sequences, 50% to 70% of them appearing once. This sequence was found in a human donor with severe aplastic anemia or a healthy control (not recorded which). The specimen sequenced was sorted CD4+, CD8+, or CD8+CD57+ T cells (not recorded which) from PBMCs. The chain recombines TRBV7-2 with TRBJ1-1, with 8 bases matching TRBD1. CDR3: CASSLFRGQGMNTEAFF. The DNA for the CDR3 is TGTGCCAGCAGCTTATTTCGAGGACAGGGAATGAACACTGAAGCTTTCTTT.